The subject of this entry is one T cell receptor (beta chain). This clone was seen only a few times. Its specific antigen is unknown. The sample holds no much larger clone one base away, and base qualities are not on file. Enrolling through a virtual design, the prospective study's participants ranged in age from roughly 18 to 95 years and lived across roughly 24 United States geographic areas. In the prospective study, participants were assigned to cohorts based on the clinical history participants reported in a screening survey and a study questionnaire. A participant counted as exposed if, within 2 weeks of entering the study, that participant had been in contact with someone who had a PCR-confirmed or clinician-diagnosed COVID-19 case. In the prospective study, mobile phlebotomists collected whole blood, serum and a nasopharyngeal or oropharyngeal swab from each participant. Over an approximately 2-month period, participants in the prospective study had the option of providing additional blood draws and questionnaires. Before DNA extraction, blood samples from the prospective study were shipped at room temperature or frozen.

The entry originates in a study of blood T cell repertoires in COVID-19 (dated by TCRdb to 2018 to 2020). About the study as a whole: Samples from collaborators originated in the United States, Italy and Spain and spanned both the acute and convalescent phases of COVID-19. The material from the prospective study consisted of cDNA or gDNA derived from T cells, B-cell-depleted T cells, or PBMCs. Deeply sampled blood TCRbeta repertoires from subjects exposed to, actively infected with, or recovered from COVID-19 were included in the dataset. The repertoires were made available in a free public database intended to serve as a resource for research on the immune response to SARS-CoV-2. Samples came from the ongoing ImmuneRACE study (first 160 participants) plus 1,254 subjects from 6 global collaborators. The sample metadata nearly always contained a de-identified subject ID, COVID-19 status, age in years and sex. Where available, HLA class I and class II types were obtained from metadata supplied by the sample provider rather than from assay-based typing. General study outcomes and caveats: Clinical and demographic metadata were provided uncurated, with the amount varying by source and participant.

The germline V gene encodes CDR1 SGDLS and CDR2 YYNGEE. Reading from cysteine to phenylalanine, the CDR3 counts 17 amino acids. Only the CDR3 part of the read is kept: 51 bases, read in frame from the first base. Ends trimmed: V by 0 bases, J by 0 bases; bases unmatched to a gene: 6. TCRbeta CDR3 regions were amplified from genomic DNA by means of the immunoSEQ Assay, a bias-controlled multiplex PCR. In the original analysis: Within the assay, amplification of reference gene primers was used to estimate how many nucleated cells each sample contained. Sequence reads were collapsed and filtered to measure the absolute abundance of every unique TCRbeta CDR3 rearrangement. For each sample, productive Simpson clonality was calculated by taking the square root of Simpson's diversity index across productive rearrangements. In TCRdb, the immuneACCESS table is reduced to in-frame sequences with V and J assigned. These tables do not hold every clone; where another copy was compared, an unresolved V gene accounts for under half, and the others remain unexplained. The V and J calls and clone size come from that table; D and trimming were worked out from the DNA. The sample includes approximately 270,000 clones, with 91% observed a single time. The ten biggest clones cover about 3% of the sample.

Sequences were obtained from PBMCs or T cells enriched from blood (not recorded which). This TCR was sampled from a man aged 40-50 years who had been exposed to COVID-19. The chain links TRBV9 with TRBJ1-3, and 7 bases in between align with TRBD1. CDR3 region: CASSVGEGGYSGNTIYF. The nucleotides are TGTGCCAGCAGCGTAGGGGAAGGGGGCTACTCTGGAAACACCATATATTTT.